Here is one T cell receptor (beta chain) with its context. This clonotype was seen a handful of times. The antigen it recognizes is unknown. No clone much larger than this one lies a single base away; base qualities are absent. The sample is drawn from a study of T cells in Graves' hyperthyroidism and ophthalmopathy (dated 2019 in TCRdb). General notes on the study: Peripheral blood was sampled at the time of initial diagnosis, prior to any treatment. Prospective prediction of ophthalmopathy was tested in an independent validation cohort of some 20 hyperthyroidism patients and some 17 patients who later progressed to ophthalmopathy. In roughly six Graves' hyperthyroidism patients, the study also compared T-cell repertoires from thyroid tissue with T-cell repertoires from blood. A discovery cohort of approximately 97 patients, about 44 with Graves' ophthalmopathy and 55 to 65 with stable Graves' hyperthyroidism, was used to find distinguishing TCR V-J signatures. TCR Vbeta CDR3 sequencing of fewer than 150 peripheral blood samples (about 45 ophthalmopathy, 75 hyperthyroidism and some 17 progressor patients) is reported in the paper. For training and testing, the 100 or so patients in the discovery cohort were randomly divided in a 7:3 ratio. After sampling, hyperthyroidism patients received methimazole starting at 30 mg daily, and ophthalmopathy patients received high-dose intravenous methylprednisolone. What the research found in general, with its limitations: In validation, the model predicted progression to ophthalmopathy a median of roughly 6.2 months before onset, with around 70% sensitivity and roughly 73% specificity. Most expanded thyroid clonotypes (frequency above 0.001) were also detected in blood, a finding suggesting that blood repertoires may reflect thyroid immune responses. Sample size was not statistically predetermined, and investigators were not blinded to group allocation. A model built on a 13 V-J signature distinguished ophthalmopathy from stable hyperthyroidism, reaching roughly 88% sensitivity and around 81% specificity in cross-validation and 80%/75% in testing.

A patient counted as having stable Graves' hyperthyroidism if no progression to ophthalmopathy occurred over 18 months of follow-up. Hyperthyroidism patients were newly diagnosed, with disease duration under 2 months, and aged 18 to 65 years. Patients with uncontrolled infections, other autoimmune diseases, pregnancy or lactation were excluded. Diagnoses were based on clinical symptoms, serum thyroxine and TRAb, thyroid ultrasound and orbital computed tomography. PBMCs were isolated from more than 8 ml of fresh peripheral blood by Ficoll-Paque density gradient centrifugation. Total RNA was extracted with Trizol reagent, and quality was checked on an Agilent 2100 Bioanalyzer. Trimming removed 1 base from V and 4 bases from J; the gene matches leave 6 bases unexplained. Taken from cysteine to phenylalanine, the CDR3 has 15 residues. Just the 45-base CDR3 DNA is kept, in frame starting at base 1. The germline V gene yields SGHTA for CDR1 and FQGTGA for CDR2.

TCR beta CDR3 regions were amplified from RNA transcripts. The TCR CDR3 was subjected to a first round of RT-PCR using the HTBI primer set and the Qiagen OneStep RT-PCR kit. Libraries were constructed in a second round of multiplex PCR, after which size selection and purification were carried out. Libraries were sequenced paired-end with 100 bp reads on an Illumina HiSeq2000. In the original analysis: Raw data were processed with SOAPnuke, discarding reads with adapters, uncalled bases, mean Phred below 15, or no exact constant-primer or identifier match. COPE v1.2.5 was used to merge high-quality paired reads, and clonotypes were defined as unique nucleotide sequences. MiTCR v1.1 was used to align the clonotypes against IMGT TRBV, TRBD and TRBJ reference segments. Analysis was restricted to V-J combinations with a frequency above 0.0001, which covered about 99% of repertoires. The TCS score was defined as the ratio of F50 (clonal expansion) to E x V (chaos), calculated using BLOSUM62-based TCRdist between CDR3 peptides within each V-J. Welch's t-statistics and random forest reduced 514 V-J features to fewer than 15, which were used in a naive Bayes classifier (R e1071). TCRdb reanalyzed the raw reads on its own, using fastp at Q25 for trimming and MiXCR for clone calling, and kept in-frame beta chains. When rows share a CDR3 protein, they turn into one entry using the most common DNA and genes. TCRdb assigned the V and J calls; the authors' analysis was not used. This sample lists some 770,000 distinct CDR3 sequences; 15% to 20% were detected once. The top ten clonotypes cover over 7.5% of the sample.

Sequencing was carried out using blood. The chain is assembled from TRBV7-3 and TRBJ2-7, with TRBD2 identical over 8 junction bases. The TCR was taken from a man between 18 and 35 years old with Graves' hyperthyroidism. The DNA reads as follows: TGTGCCAGCAGCTTAAATCCTAGCGGGTTGTACGAGCAGTACTTC. Translation gives CASSLNPSGLYEQYF.